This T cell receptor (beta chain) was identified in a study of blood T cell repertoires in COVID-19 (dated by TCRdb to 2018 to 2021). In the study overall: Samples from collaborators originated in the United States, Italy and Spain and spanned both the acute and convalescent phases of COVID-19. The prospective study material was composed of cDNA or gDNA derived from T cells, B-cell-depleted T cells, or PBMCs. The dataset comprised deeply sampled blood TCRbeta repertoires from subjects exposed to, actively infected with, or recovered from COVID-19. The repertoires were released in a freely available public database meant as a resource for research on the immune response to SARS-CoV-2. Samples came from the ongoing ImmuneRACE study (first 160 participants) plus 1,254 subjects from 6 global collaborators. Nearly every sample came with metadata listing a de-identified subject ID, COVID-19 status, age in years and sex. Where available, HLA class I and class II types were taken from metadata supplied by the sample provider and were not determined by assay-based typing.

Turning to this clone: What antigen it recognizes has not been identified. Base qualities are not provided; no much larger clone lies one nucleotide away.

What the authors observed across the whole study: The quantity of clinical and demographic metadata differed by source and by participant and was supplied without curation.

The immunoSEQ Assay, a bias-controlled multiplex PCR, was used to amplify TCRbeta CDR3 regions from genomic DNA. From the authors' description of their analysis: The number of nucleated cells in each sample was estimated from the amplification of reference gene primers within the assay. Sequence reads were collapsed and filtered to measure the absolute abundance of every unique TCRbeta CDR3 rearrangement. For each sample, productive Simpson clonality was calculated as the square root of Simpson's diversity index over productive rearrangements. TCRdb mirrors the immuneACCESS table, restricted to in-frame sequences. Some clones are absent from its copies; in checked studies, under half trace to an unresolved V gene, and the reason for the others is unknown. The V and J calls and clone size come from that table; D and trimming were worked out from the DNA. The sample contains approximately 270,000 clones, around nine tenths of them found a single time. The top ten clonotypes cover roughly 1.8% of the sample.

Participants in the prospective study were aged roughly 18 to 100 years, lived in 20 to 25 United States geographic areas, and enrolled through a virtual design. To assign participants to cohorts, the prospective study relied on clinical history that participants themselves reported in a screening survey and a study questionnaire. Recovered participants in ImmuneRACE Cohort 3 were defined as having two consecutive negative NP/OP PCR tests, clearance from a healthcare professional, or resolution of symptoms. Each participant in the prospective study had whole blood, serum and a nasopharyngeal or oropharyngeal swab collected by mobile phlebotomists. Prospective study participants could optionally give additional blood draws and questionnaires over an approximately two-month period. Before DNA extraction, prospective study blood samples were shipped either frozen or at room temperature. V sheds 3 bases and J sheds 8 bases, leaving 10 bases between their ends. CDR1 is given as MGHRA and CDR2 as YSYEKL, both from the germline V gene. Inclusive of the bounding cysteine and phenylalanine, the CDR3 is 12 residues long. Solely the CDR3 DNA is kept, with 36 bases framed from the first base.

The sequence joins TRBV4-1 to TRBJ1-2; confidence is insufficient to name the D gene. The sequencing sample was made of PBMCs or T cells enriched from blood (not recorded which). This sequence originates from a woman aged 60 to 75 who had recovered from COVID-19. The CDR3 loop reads CASSQDLQGYTF. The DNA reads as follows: TGCGCCAGCAGCCAGGATTTACAGGGCTACACCTTC.